The 5 T cell receptor beta chains listed next were all sequenced from one sample in a study of PD-1 blockade in classical Hodgkin lymphoma (dated by TCRdb to 2018 to 2020). The sample's time point label, in plain terms: newly diagnosed, previously untreated cHL patient sample. Library creation used the immunoSEQ multiplex PCR assay. Here the immuneACCESS table is served through TCRdb, limited to in-frame sequences with V and J called. Missing clones are a known gap in these copies; in checked studies unresolved V genes cover under half, and the rest lacks a known reason. Counted in this sample were 15,000 to 20,000 clones; about 83% of them appeared once. 8% to 8.5% of the sample belongs to the ten largest clones. The material sequenced was peripheral blood mononuclear cells (PBMCs). The receptors originated from a human donor with classical Hodgkin lymphoma.

The CDR3 DNA reads as TGCAGCGTTGAATGGTTGGTGGGGGCCGATACGCAGTATTTT. Translating gives CSVEWLVGADTQYF. The rearrangement links TRBV29-1 to TRBJ2-3; D is perhaps TRBD1 (6 bases). The germline CDR1 and CDR2 sequences are SQVTM and ANQGSEA. The CDR3 extends over 14 amino acids. With 2 bases removed from V and 6 bases from J, the gap between germline ends came to 15 bases.

The table lists this clone with a count of one. The chain recombines TRBV5-1 with TRBJ1-3, with 7 bases fitting TRBD1. Germline V gives CDR1 SGHRS, CDR2 YFSETQ. The junction had 6 bases not matched to a gene; V was cut back by 0 bases and J by 3 bases. CDR3 size: 16 residues. The CDR3 DNA follows: TGCGCCAGCAGCTTGGAGGGGGCCCTGGGTGGAAACACCATATATTTT. Protein product: CASSLEGALGGNTIYF.

This clone showed up just a few times. The chain has TRBV18 and TRBJ1-1; D is ambiguous. Germline CDR1 and CDR2: KGHSH and LQKENI. The V gene lost 1 base and the J gene lost 4 bases, with 7 bases spanning the gap. The CDR3 runs to 13 residues. The CDR3 sequence: CASSPQGGTEAFF. In nucleotides, the CDR3 is TGTGCCAGCTCACCACAGGGAGGCACTGAAGCTTTCTTT.

The DNA for the CDR3 is TGTGCCAGCAGTCATGACAGGGGAGGTACCGGGGAGCTGTTTTTT. Protein product: CASSHDRGGTGELFF. V gene TRBV6-4 combines with J gene TRBJ2-2, with 8 nucleotides matching TRBD1. Germline assignment: CDR1 MRHNA and CDR2 SNTAGT. This CDR3 region has 15 residues. V lost 5 bases and J lost 5; bases outside the gene matches: 7.

The chain links TRBV28 to TRBJ2-6; D ambiguous. The CDR3 loop spans 16 amino acids. Trimming stripped 5 bases from V and 2 bases from J, with 13 bases between. Germline values: CDR1 MDHEN, CDR2 SYDVKM. The CDR3 DNA is TGTGCCAGCAGTGGTTACCCAGGCGCTGGGGCCAACGTCCTGACTTTC. This translates into CASSGYPGAGANVLTF.